This T cell receptor beta chain was recorded in a study of shared clonotypes between healthy human individuals. Some clones are missing from TCRdb's copy, which holds only in-frame ones; the method was immunoSEQ multiplex PCR. The sample lists some 2,500,000 clones; 93% were seen once. Details on this clone: Additional DNA sequences in this sample encode the identical CDR3.

Germline V gene sequence: CDR1 MNHNS, CDR2 SASEGT. V was pared by 3 bases and J by 2 bases, with 0 bases between. The CDR3 totals 11 residues. The TCR comes from a man aged 18 to 30 in good health. Some clones in this sample may be carry-over from other donors' samples. The genes are TRBV6-1 and TRBJ2-3; D not certain. The specimen was naive CD4+ T cells from PBMCs. Described subset: CD45RA+ positively selected. As DNA, the CDR3 is TGTGCCAGCAGTGACACAGATACGCAGTATTTT. Protein sequence: CASSDTDTQYF.